This record covers a single T cell receptor (beta chain). Antigen: not known. The data were obtained in a study of OX40 agonist ivuxolimab in advanced cancers. Across the study: Two patients with cutaneous melanoma and one with hepatocellular carcinoma, three in total, showed partial responses. Points from the study as a whole: Some patients without response likewise showed low normalized clonal expansion.

Per germline, CDR1 SNHLY and CDR2 FYNNEI. CDR3 length: 17 residues. Trimming cost V 0 bases and J 0 bases, with 13 bases left between them. The table came from immunoSEQ multiplex PCR; TCRdb's copy has only in-frame clones and leaves some out. The sample yields more than 75,000 clones, 85% to 90% seen once. The receptor's source is an adult with an advanced solid tumor such as melanoma, head and neck, liver or kidney cancer. This chain joins TRBV2 and TRBJ2-3, with TRBD1 as a possible D gene (6 bases). Sample: CD4+ or CD8+ T cells sorted from blood, taken in a trial of the OX40 agonist ivuxolimab. The DNA of the CDR3 is TGTGCCAGCAGTGAAGCAGGGGGTTTCCCTAGCACAGATACGCAGTATTTT. It codes for CASSEAGGFPSTDTQYF.